The 5 T cell receptor beta chains below were found in one sample sequenced in a study of T cell responses to AZD1222 COVID-19 vaccine. Using immunoSEQ multiplex PCR, the repertoire was profiled, and TCRdb retains in-frame clones only, with some absent. The table includes around 170,000 clones, approximately 91% detected once. The starting material was peripheral blood, obtained on day 0 of AZD1222 vaccination. The receptors derive from an adult in good health.

The gene calls are TRBV9 and TRBJ2-1, with 8 positions matching TRBD2. The CDR3 has 14 residues. Unmatched junction bases numbered 8, after V lost 7 bases and J lost 5 bases. CDR1 is SGDLS, CDR2 YYNGEE, per germline. The CDR3 sequence: CASGESGGDNEQFF. CDR3 sequence (DNA): TGTGCCAGCGGAGAAAGCGGGGGTGACAATGAGCAGTTCTTC. Looking up the rest from reference TRBV9 and TRBJ2-1 gives the full variable domain: DSGVTQTPKHLITATGQRVTLRCSPRSGDLSVYWYQQSLDQGLQFLIQYYNGEERAKGNILERFSAQQFPDLHSELNLSSLELGDSALYFCASGESGGDNEQFFGPGTRLTVL.

The rearrangement joins TRBV12-3 or TRBV12-4 to TRBJ2-2, with a tentative D call TRBD1 (6 bases). The CDR3 totals 12 residues. Trimming took off 5 bases at V and 10 bases at J, with 11 bases between the two ends. CDR3 DNA: TGTGCCAGCAGTCCAACAGGGACGGAGCTGTTTTTT. It encodes CASSPTGTELFF.

In its sample, this clone was seen once. The CDR3 DNA sequence: TGTGCCAGCAGCCGTCGGAGAGCGGGGGGGCCTGGCACCGGGGAGCTGTTTTTT. Amino acids: CASSRRRAGGPGTGELFF. The chain links TRBV11-2 to TRBJ2-2; 10 nucleotides align to TRBD2. The CDR3 covers 18 residues. V shed 5 bases and J 4 bases; nucleotides not matched to a gene: 13. CDR1 is SGHAT and CDR2 is FQNNGV in the germline V gene.

The chain couples TRBV3-1 (or the pseudogene TRBV3-2) to TRBJ2-7; 11 bases align to TRBD2. The germline V gene has CDR1 LGHDT and CDR2 YNNKEL (reference sequence). V lost 3 bases to trimming and J lost 7 bases; unmatched junction nucleotides: 14. There are 17 residues in the CDR3. CDR3 in DNA: TGTGCCAGCAGCCAGCTAACCGGGACTAGCGGCGATGGGGAGCAGTACTTC. Protein: CASSQLTGTSGDGEQYF.

The rearrangement uses TRBV29-1 and TRBJ2-7; possibly TRBD1 for D (5 bases). V lost 8 bases to trimming and J lost 7 bases, with 18 bases between them. This CDR3 comprises 12 residues. The germline V gene has CDR1 SQVTM and CDR2 ANQGSEA. CDR3 DNA sequence: TGCAGCACTTGGCAGGGCGCTGGGGAGCAGTACTTC. Its translation is CSTWQGAGEQYF.